These T cell receptor beta chains were read from a single sample in a study of beta chain features in type 1 diabetes. Profiling relied on immunoSEQ multiplex PCR, and the TCRdb table lists in-frame clones only, not all of them. The table lists under 550,000 clones, 9.5% to 12% of them singletons. Sequencing input: naive CD4+ T cells from blood. Source of these receptors: a woman aged 18-30 years in good health. Both conserved end residues are part of each CDR3.

>TRBJ2-5|TRBV11-2
CASSFVTGTQYF
>TRBJ2-3|TRBV2
CASSEQGADTQYF
>TRBJ1-4|TRBV15
CATSRDRERTLFF
>TRBJ2-5|TRBV5-4
CASSYTGGQETQYF
>TRBJ2-1|TRBV5-6
CASSWTGGNNEQFF
>TRBJ2-7|TRBV9
CASSRDRGHEQYF
>TRBJ1-1|TRBV4-1
CASSQQGTVNTEAFF
>TRBJ2-5|TRBV9
CASSTWTGETQYF
>TRBJ1-2|TRBV7-6
CASSSNPNYGYTF
>TRBJ2-3|TRBV4-2
CASSPKYGGSTDTQYF